A single sample is the source of the 17 T cell receptor beta chains below, sequenced in a study of radiation and T cells in renal cell carcinoma. This table comes from immunoSEQ multiplex PCR, and its TCRdb copy is limited to in-frame clones, with some not included. The data show 120,000 to 150,000 clones, 65% to 90% seen once. The time point is: blood 4 weeks post-SBRT, at nephrectomy. As to treatment: 15 Gy SBRT to primary tumor, nephrectomy 4 weeks later. The source was blood, collected from a patient whose treatment included radiotherapy and nephrectomy. The receptors derive from a woman in her forties or fifties with renal cell carcinoma.

The CDR3 loop reads CASSTLPGASGANVLTF. CDR3 bases: TGTGCCAGCAGCACCCTTCCGGGGGCCTCTGGGGCCAACGTCCTGACTTTC. This chain connects TRBV7-2 to TRBJ2-6; either TRBD1 or TRBD2 may fit D (6 bases each). V was trimmed by 5 bases and J by 0 bases, leaving 14 bases between them. The germline gives CDR1 SGHTA, CDR2 FQGNSA. The CDR3 is 17 residues long.

V is TRBV5-1 and J is TRBJ2-1, with D possibly being TRBD2 (6 bases). The V and J ends lost 4 bases and 4 bases respectively, with 12 bases between them. The CDR3 has 14 amino acids. Germline V gives CDR1 SGHRS, CDR2 YFSETQ. Here the CDR3 DNA reads TGCGCCAGCAGCCCGGGGGACTGGTACAATGAGCAGTTCTTC. Amino acid sequence: CASSPGDWYNEQFF.

The chain combines TRBV27 with TRBJ2-3, with a tentative D call TRBD1 (7 bases). The CDR3 sequence is 17 residues long. V gave up 0 bases and J gave up 3 bases, with 16 bases separating them. Germline V gene lookup returns CDR1 MNHEY and CDR2 SMNVEV (reference sequence). CDR3 nucleotide sequence: TGTGCCAGCAGTTTATCGACGGAGGGGGCGAGGACAGATACGCAGTATTTT. The encoded protein is CASSLSTEGARTDTQYF.

V gene TRBV29-1 combines with J gene TRBJ2-7, with 9 nucleotides matching TRBD1. Germline CDR1 is SQVTM and CDR2 is ANQGSEA. The CDR3 length is 12 residues. V lost 8 bases to trimming and J lost 6 bases; unmatched junction nucleotides: 8. The CDR3 DNA sequence: TGCAGCTCGCGGCAGACAGGGGGCGAGCAGTACTTC. Residues: CSSRQTGGEQYF.

The chain recombines TRBV6-1 with TRBJ1-5, with a tentative D call TRBD1 (6 bases). From germline, CDR1 is MNHNS and CDR2 SASEGT. The ends were cut back, 6 bases at V and 8 bases at J, with 17 bases in the middle. The CDR3 runs to 14 residues. The DNA for the CDR3 is TGTGCCAGCAGGGATACAGGGTTTGGCGAGCCCCAGCATTTT. Its protein is CASRDTGFGEPQHF.

In its sample, this clone was seen once. This chain joins TRBV10-1 and TRBJ2-1; 10 nucleotides align to TRBD2. J was trimmed by 10 bases and V by 6 bases; bases with no gene match: 9. This CDR3 region has 14 residues. CDR1 WNHNN and CDR2 SYGVQD come from the germline V gene (reference sequence). The CDR3 nucleotides read TGCGCCAGCAGCCCCGGGACTAGCGCTATGGAGCAGTTCTTC. Translated: CASSPGTSAMEQFF.

The CDR3 DNA follows: TGTGCCAGCAGTTCCGGACAGAACACCGGGGAGCTGTTTTTT. The encoded protein is CASSSGQNTGELFF. The rearrangement uses TRBV28 and TRBJ2-2, with D possibly TRBD1 on 5 matching bases. Trimming took off 4 bases at V and 1 base at J, with 7 bases between the two ends. CDR1 and CDR2 (germline): MDHEN, SYDVKM. The length of the CDR3 is 14 residues.

This clone appeared a single time. The chain joins TRBV27 to TRBJ2-7; TRBD2 matches 10 bases. CDR1 MNHEY and CDR2 SMNVEV come from the germline V gene (reference sequence). Trimming removed 2 bases from V and 3 bases from J; junction bases left unmatched: 1. This CDR3 contains 14 residues. CDR3 nucleotides: TGTGCCAGCAGTTTAACTAGCGGGATCTACGAGCAGTACTTC. This translates into CASSLTSGIYEQYF.

This clone was detected a few times. The genes are TRBV9 and TRBJ2-3; the D is unclear. This CDR3 contains 12 residues. Trimming pared 5 bases from V and 2 bases from J, leaving 6 bases between. Germline lookup yields CDR1 SGDLS and CDR2 YYNGEE. The CDR3 region is CASRNNTDTQYF. The CDR3 bases are TGTGCCAGCAGGAATAACACAGATACGCAGTATTTT.

This clone turned up a few times. The CDR3 DNA follows: TGCGCCAGCAGCAAGACGGGGGGAAGTGAAAAACTGTTTTTT. It is translated as CASSKTGGSEKLFF. The chain links TRBV10-1 to TRBJ1-4; D is perhaps TRBD1 (5 bases). This CDR3 spans 14 amino acids. CDR1 and CDR2 from the germline V gene are WNHNN and SYGVQD (reference sequence). The V end lost 6 bases, the J end lost 7 bases, and 15 bases lay between the germline ends.

The chain is built from TRBV10-1 and TRBJ1-6; D is unresolved. With 0 bases removed from V and 9 bases from J, the gap between germline ends came to 6 bases. This CDR3 is 13 amino acids long. Germline CDR1 is WNHNN and CDR2 is SYGVQD (reference sequence). For the CDR3, the DNA is TGCGCCAGCAGTGAGTCAATAGTTTCACCCCTCCACTTT. Amino acid sequence: CASSESIVSPLHF.

The chain has TRBV6-1 and TRBJ2-2, with no clear D. Germline-derived CDR1 and CDR2 are MNHNS and SASEGT. The CDR3 has 14 amino acids. Trimming removed 7 bases at V and 2 bases at J, with 11 bases between. The CDR3 DNA reads TGTGCCAGCACCAGAAATTCAAACACCGGGGAGCTGTTTTTT. Protein product: CASTRNSNTGELFF.

The chain employs TRBV27 and TRBJ1-4; perhaps TRBD1 as D (6 bases). Germline V CDR1 and CDR2: MNHEY, SMNVEV (reference sequence). The CDR3 is made up of 14 amino acids. Trimming cost V 3 bases and J 5 bases, with 10 bases left between them. CDR3 in amino acids: CASSLAGENEKLFF. In DNA form, the CDR3 reads TGTGCCAGCAGTTTGGCAGGGGAGAATGAAAAACTGTTTTTT.

This sequence joins TRBV7-3 and TRBJ2-3, with 14 bases identical to TRBD2. CDR3 length equals 16 residues. Germline loops: CDR1 SGHTA, CDR2 FQGTGA. V lost 4 bases and J lost 6; bases outside the gene matches: 6. CDR3 in amino acids: CASSSGLAGVSDTQYF. CDR3 coding DNA: TGTGCCAGCAGCTCGGGACTAGCGGGAGTATCTGATACGCAGTATTTT.

The rearrangement links TRBV7-2 to TRBJ1-2, with D possibly being TRBD1 (5 bases). V lost 8 bases, J lost 3 bases, and 13 bases lay in between. This CDR3 spans 13 amino acids. The germline gives CDR1 SGHTA, CDR2 FQGNSA. Here the CDR3 reads CASSRGGDYGYTF. The CDR3 DNA reads as TGTGCCAGCTCTAGGGGAGGGGACTATGGCTACACCTTC.

This sequence joins TRBV7-8 and TRBJ2-7, with 8 bases identical to TRBD1. Germline V lookup: CDR1 SGHVS, CDR2 FQNEAQ. This CDR3 spans 17 amino acids. V lost 4 bases, J lost 0 bases, and 11 bases stayed unmatched. The CDR3 region has the DNA TGTGCCAGCAGCTCGGACAGGGCCCATTCTCTCTCCTACGAGCAGTACTTC. Translating gives CASSSDRAHSLSYEQYF.

The V and J genes are TRBV4-2 and TRBJ2-5, with 10 bases fitting TRBD2. The germline V gene has CDR1 LGHNA and CDR2 YNFKEQ. The CDR3 totals 18 residues. The ends lost 0 bases at V and 3 bases at J; junction bases unmatched: 10. The CDR3 spells CASSQEAERGGPKETQYF. CDR3 bases: TGTGCCAGCAGCCAAGAGGCAGAGCGGGGGGGACCGAAAGAGACCCAGTACTTC.